The present entry profiles one T cell receptor (beta chain) with its context. These data come from a study of resident and recirculating memory T cells in vitiligo. Study background: Samples were epidermis from two lesional and two nonlesional sites, plus PBMCs.

The assay was immunoSEQ multiplex PCR, and TCRdb's table has in-frame clones only and misses some. The sample lists 70,000 to 75,000 clones, roughly 92% seen once, with around 4.7% in the top ten. The CDR3 is 14 amino acids. J lost 6 bases, V lost 3 bases, and 4 bases had no gene match. Germline assignment: CDR1 SQVTM and CDR2 ANQGSEA. This clonotype was sampled from a male donor with vitiligo. The chain uses TRBV29-1 and TRBJ2-1; 11 bases are shared with TRBD1. The sample taken for sequencing was blood. The CDR3: CSVDRGTGGNEQFF. The CDR3 coding sequence is TGCAGCGTTGACCGTGGGACAGGGGGCAATGAGCAGTTCTTC.